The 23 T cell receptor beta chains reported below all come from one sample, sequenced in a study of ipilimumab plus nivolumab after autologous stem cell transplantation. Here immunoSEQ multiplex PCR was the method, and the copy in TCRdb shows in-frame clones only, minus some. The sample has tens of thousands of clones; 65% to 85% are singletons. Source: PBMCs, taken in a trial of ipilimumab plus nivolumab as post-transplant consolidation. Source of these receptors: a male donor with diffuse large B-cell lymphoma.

The CDR3 loop is CASSLLQGRSNEQFF. CDR3 DNA sequence: TGTGCCAGCAGCTTACTACAGGGGCGGTCCAATGAGCAGTTCTTC. The chain joins TRBV11-1 to TRBJ2-1, with 7 bases lining up with TRBD1. CDR3 size: 15 residues. V dropped 2 bases and J dropped 6; count of bases not matched to a gene: 7. In germline, CDR1 is SGHAT, CDR2 FQDESV (reference sequence).

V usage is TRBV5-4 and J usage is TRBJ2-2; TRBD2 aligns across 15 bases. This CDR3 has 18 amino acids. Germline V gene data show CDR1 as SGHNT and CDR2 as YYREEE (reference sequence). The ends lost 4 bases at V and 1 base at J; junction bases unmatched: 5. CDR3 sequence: CASSGGTSGGLNTGELFF. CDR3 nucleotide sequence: TGTGCCAGCAGCGGCGGGACTAGCGGGGGGTTGAACACCGGGGAGCTGTTTTTT.

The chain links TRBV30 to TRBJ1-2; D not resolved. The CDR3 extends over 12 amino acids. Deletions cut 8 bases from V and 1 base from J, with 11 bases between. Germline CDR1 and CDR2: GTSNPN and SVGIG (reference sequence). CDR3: CARKPLNYGYTF. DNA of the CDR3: TGTGCCCGAAAACCCCTTAACTATGGCTACACCTTC.

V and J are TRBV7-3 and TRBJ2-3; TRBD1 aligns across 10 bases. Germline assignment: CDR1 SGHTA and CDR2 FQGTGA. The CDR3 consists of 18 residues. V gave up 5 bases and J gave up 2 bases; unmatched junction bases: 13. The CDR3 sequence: CASSPRGQGFSITDTQYF. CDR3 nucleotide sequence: TGTGCCAGCAGCCCGCGGGGACAGGGGTTTTCCATCACAGATACGCAGTATTTT. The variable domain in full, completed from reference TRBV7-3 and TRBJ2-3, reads GAGVSQTPSNKVTEKGKYVELRCDPISGHTALYWYRQSLGQGPEFLIYFQGTGAADDSGLPNDRFFAVRPEGSVSTLKIQRTERGDSAVYLCASSPRGQGFSITDTQYFGPGTRLTVL.

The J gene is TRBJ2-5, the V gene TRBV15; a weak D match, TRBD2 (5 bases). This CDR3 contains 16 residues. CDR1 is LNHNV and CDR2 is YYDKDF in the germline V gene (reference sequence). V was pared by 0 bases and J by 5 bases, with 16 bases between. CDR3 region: CATSREIRRGGETQYF. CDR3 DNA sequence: TGTGCCACCAGCAGAGAGATAAGACGGGGTGGGGAGACCCAGTACTTC.

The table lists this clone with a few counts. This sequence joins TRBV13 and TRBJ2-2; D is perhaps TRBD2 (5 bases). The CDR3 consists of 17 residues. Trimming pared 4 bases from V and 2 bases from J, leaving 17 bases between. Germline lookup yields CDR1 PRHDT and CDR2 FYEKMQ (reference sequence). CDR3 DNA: TGTGCCAGCAGCTCAGCGGCGGGCGAGAAAAACACCGGGGAGCTGTTTTTT. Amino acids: CASSSAAGEKNTGELFF.

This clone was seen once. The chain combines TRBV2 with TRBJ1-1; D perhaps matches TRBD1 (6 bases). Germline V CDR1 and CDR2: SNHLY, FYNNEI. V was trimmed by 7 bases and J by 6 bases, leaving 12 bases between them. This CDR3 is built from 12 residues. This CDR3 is CASKSRGSEAFF. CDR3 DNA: TGTGCCAGCAAATCGAGGGGGTCTGAAGCTTTCTTT.

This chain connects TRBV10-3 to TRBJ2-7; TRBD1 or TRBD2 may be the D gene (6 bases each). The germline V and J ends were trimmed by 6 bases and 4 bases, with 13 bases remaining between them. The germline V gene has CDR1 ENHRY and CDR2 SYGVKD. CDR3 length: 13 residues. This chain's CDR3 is CAIRGGSGYEQYF. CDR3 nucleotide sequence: TGTGCCATCAGGGGGGGCTCTGGATACGAGCAGTACTTC.

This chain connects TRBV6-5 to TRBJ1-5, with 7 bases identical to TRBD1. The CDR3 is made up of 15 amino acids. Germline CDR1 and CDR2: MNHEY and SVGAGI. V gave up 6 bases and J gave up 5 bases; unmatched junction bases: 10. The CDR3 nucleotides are TGTGCCAGCAGGAGGGGGCGCGGTTTCGATCAGCCCCAGCATTTT. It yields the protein CASRRGRGFDQPQHF.

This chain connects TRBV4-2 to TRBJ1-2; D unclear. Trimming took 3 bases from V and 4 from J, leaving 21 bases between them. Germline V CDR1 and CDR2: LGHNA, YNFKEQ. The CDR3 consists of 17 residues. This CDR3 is CASSQQDPTSSSYGYTF. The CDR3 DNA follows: TGTGCCAGCAGCCAGCAAGATCCGACGTCGTCCAGCTATGGCTACACCTTC.

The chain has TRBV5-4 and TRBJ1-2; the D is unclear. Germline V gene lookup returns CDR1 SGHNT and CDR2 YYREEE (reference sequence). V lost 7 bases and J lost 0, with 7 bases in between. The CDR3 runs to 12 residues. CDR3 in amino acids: CASSGSNYGYTF. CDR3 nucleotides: TGTGCCAGCTCGGGGTCTAACTATGGCTACACCTTC.

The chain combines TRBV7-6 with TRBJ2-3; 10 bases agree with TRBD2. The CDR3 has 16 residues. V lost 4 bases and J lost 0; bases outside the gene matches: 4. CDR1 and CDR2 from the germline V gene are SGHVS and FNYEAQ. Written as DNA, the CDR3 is TGTGCCAGCAGCTCCGGACTAGCGGTGAGCACAGATACGCAGTATTTT. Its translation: CASSSGLAVSTDTQYF.

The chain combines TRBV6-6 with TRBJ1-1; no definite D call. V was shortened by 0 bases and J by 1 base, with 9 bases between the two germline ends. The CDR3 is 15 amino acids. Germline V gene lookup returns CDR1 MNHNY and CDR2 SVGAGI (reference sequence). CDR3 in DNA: TGTGCCAGCAGTTACTCGGAATCTCAGAACACTGAAGCTTTCTTT. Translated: CASSYSESQNTEAFF.

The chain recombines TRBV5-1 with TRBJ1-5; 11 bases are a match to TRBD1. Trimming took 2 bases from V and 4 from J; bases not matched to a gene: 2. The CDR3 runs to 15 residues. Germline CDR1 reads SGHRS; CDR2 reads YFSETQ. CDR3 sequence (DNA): TGCGCCAGCAGCTTCGGGACAGGGGGGAATCAGCCCCAGCATTTT. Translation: CASSFGTGGNQPQHF.

This CDR3 reads CASSIKEGPYGYTF. CDR3 nucleotide sequence: TGTGCCAGTAGTATCAAGGAGGGACCATATGGCTACACCTTC. This sequence joins TRBV19 and TRBJ1-2; possibly TRBD1 for D (5 bases). V lost 3 bases to trimming and J lost 5 bases, with 13 bases between them. CDR3 size: 14 residues. Germline V CDR1 and CDR2: LNHDA, SQIVND (reference sequence).

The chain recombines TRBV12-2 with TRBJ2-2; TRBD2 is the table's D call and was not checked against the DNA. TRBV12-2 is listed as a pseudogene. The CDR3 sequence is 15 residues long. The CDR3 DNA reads TGTGCAAGTCGCTGCCAGGAGGGCGGCACCGGGGAGCTGTTTTTT. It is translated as CASRCQEGGTGELFF.

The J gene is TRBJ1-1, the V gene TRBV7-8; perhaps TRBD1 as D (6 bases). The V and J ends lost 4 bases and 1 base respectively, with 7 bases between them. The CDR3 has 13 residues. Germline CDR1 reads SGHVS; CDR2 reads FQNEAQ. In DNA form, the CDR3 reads TGTGCCAGCAGCTGGGGACAGAACACTGAAGCTTTCTTT. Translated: CASSWGQNTEAFF.

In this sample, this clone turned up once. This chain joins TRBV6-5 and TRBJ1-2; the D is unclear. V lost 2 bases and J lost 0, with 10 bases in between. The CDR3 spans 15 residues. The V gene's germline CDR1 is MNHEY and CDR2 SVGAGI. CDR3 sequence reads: CASSYGSLANYGYTF. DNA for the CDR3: TGTGCCAGCAGTTACGGCAGCCTAGCTAACTATGGCTACACCTTC.

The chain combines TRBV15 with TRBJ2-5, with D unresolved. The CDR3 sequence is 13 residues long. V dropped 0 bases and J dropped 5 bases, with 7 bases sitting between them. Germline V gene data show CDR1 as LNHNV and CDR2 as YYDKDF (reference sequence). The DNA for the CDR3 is TGTGCCACCAGCAGAGATCCCGGGGAGACCCAGTACTTC. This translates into CATSRDPGETQYF. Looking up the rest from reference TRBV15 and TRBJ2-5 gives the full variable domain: DAMVIQNPRYQVTQFGKPVTLSCSQTLNHNVMYWYQQKSSQAPKLLFHYYDKDFNNEADTPDNFQSRRPNTSFCFLDIRSPGLGDTAMYLCATSRDPGETQYFGPGTRLLVL.

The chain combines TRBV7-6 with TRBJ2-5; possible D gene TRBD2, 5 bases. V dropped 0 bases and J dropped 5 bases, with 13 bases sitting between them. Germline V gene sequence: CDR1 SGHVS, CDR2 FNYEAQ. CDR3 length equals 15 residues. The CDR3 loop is CASSLAPSTRETQYF. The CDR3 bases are TGTGCCAGCAGCTTAGCGCCTAGCACTCGGGAGACCCAGTACTTC.

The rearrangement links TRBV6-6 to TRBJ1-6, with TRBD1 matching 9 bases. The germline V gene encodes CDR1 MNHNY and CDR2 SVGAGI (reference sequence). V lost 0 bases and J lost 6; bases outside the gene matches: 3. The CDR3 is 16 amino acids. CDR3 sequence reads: CASSYSAGQGNSPLHF. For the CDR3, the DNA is TGTGCCAGCAGTTACTCGGCGGGACAGGGTAATTCACCCCTCCACTTT.

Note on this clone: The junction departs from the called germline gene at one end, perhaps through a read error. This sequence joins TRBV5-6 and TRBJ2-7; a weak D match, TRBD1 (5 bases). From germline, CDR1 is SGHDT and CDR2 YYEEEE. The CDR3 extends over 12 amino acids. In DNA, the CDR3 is TGTGCCAGCAGCGTAGGACACTACGGGCAGTACTTC. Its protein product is CASSVGHYGQYF.

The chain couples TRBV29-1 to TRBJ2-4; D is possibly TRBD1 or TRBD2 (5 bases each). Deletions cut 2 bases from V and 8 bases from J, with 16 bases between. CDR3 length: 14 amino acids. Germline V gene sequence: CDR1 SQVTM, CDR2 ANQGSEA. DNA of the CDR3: TGCAGCGTTGAAAGCGGAGTGGGGGTGGACATTCAGTACTTC. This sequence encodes CSVESGVGVDIQYF.